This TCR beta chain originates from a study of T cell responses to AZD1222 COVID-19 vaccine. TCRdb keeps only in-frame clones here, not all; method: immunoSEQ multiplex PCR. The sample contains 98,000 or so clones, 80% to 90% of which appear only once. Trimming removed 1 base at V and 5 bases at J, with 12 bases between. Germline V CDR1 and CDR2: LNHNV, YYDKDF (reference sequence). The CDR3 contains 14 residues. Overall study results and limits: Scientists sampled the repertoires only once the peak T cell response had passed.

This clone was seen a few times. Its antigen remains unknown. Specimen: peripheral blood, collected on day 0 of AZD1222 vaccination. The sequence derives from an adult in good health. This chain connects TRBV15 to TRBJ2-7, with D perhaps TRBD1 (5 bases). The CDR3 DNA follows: TGTGCCACCAGCAGAGGACAGTGGGCTGACGAGCAGTACTTC. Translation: CATSRGQWADEQYF. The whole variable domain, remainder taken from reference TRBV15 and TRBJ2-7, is DAMVIQNPRYQVTQFGKPVTLSCSQTLNHNVMYWYQQKSSQAPKLLFHYYDKDFNNEADTPDNFQSRRPNTSFCFLDIRSPGLGDTAMYLCATSRGQWADEQYFGPGTRLTVT.